This T cell receptor beta chain was sequenced for a study of blood T cells in healthy people across ages (dated by TCRdb to 2013 to 2016). General notes on the study: In model experiments, roughly one uniquely barcoded TCR beta cDNA molecule per two T cells was captured by template switching. Two additional independent replicas of 1 million unique cDNA reads from the same blood draw were analyzed for two donors (one aged 18 to 30 and one aged 80 or older). The donors were divided into four age groups: young (average approximately 17 years), middle-aged (approximately 39), aged (approximately 62) and long-lived (about 90). Donors of different ages were randomly distributed across sequencing lanes to avoid experimental bias. To track age-related changes in TCR beta repertoire diversity, the study relied on deep sequencing normalized with unique cDNA molecular identifiers. What the research found in general, with its limitations: The percentage of naive T cells measured by flow cytometry correlated strongly with observed TCR beta diversity. Conclusive comparison of naive and antigen-experienced compartments was prevented by the profiling of bulk unsorted PBMCs. Compared with the aged group, more naive CD4+ T cells, fewer expanded clones and increased TCR diversity were shown by the long-lived group, suggesting age selection. Estimates of total diversity from one million sequenced T cells were regarded as lower bounds and underestimates. As age increased, observed TCR beta diversity per million T cells dropped in a roughly linear way, and a significant reduction was already evident by age approximately 40. Because the CMV infection status of the donors was unknown, age-related changes in expanded clonotypes may potentially have been confounded.

Reading from cysteine to phenylalanine, the CDR3 counts 15 amino acids. Solely the CDR3 DNA is kept, with 45 bases framed from the first base. V is clipped by 5 bases and J by 6 bases, and the sequence between their germline boundaries is 20 bases long. The germline V gene sets CDR1 to SGHTA and CDR2 to FQGNSA. The approximately 39 donors, aged roughly 6 to 100 years, were systemically healthy Caucasian individuals from Russia. Roughly 9 milliliters of peripheral blood were drawn from each donor into EDTA-treated Vacutainer tubes. Ficoll-Paque density-gradient centrifugation was used to isolate PBMCs, with at least 6 million per sample. Trizol reagent was used to extract total RNA from the PBMCs, yielding at least 6 micrograms per sample. For every donor, flow cytometry on a PBMC aliquot measured the percentage of naive CD45RAhigh/CD27high T cells. This clonotype has just a few counts. Its antigen remains undetermined. Base-call qualities are not available, and no considerably larger clone is one nucleotide away.

The protocol used for the library was 5' RACE. Sequencing took place on an Illumina HiSeq 2500. A second PCR of roughly 7 to 11 cycles was performed with a sample-barcoded 5' primer and a J-beta primer mix. A unique molecular identifier was introduced onto each TCR beta cDNA molecule by a template-switch 5' adaptor carrying 12 random nucleotides. At least 2.5 million CDR3-containing paired-end reads were obtained from each sample. The Mint cDNA synthesis kit, primed by a TRBC-specific oligonucleotide, was used to synthesize first-strand cDNA from all RNA. Following uracil-DNA glycosylase treatment, a first 18-cycle PCR with universal primers M1SS and BC2_uni_R was performed on all cDNA. The published analysis was carried out like this. For normalization, 1 million high-quality reads, each with a distinct molecular identifier, were randomly selected from each sample. Instead of being binned into consensus sequences, reads with shared molecular identifiers were discarded. CDR3 identification, clonotype clustering and error correction used MiTCR with a Q25 quality threshold and the strictest error-elimination algorithm. A nonparametric unseen species model with Euler transformation was used to estimate lower-bound total TCR beta diversity. The public reads were reanalyzed by TCRdb: fastp trimming at Q25, MiXCR alignment, in-frame beta chains only. Each entry is one CDR3 protein sequence, shown with its most common DNA and genes. The V and J calls here are based on TCRdb, not the publication. A total of around 940,000 distinct CDR3 sequences appear in this sample, about 53% of them only once. About 20% of the sample goes to the ten largest clones.

The sequence was collected from a woman aged 60-75 years in good health. The sequencing input was blood. The V and J segments used are TRBV7-2 and TRBJ2-7; a tentative D match to TRBD2 spans 5 bases. The sequence in DNA is TGTGCCAGCAGCATTTTCGGAGGAGAGGTCCCCGAGCAGTACTTC. Its protein product is CASSIFGGEVPEQYF.